This T cell receptor beta chain came from a study of regulatory T cells in long-lasting Graves disease. On the study more broadly: The study counted Graves' disease as persistent given over 5 years of antithyroid drugs and positive TSH receptor antibodies.

Through Arm-PCR of CDR3 regions and iRepertoire HTBI primers, TCR beta libraries were built. TCRdb itself ran the multiplex PCR reads through MiXCR, one entry per CDR3 protein. The sample consists of fewer than 400,000 distinct CDR3 sequences, around 19% of them appearing once. Time point defined: persistent/refractory GD, antithyroid drugs over 5 years with positive TRAb. With RNA extracted from PBMCs as input, the TCR library was made. Graves' disease diagnosis was established per American Thyroid Association guidelines. The source of this sequence is a female donor with Graves disease. The sequenced sample was peripheral blood mononuclear cells (PBMCs), obtained when the disease was refractory, from a patient treated with antithyroid drugs.

CDR3 in DNA: TGTGCCAGCAGCCGACAGGGCCCTAGCACAGATACGCAGTATTTT. The encoded protein is CASSRQGPSTDTQYF. The chain combines TRBV7-9 with TRBJ2-3, with 7 nucleotides matching TRBD1. The ends lost 5 bases at V and 0 bases at J; junction bases unmatched: 5. CDR3 size: 15 residues. Per the germline V gene, CDR1 is SEHNR and CDR2 is FQNEAQ (reference sequence).